The next 28 T cell receptor beta chains were all read from a single sample in a study of blood T cell repertoires in COVID-19. Here immunoSEQ multiplex PCR was the method, and the copy in TCRdb shows in-frame clones only, minus some. The profile shows 270,000 or so clones, just over 85% of them singletons. Sequencing was performed on peripheral blood. The receptors come from a woman younger than 45 with active or convalescent COVID-19.

The chain has TRBV18 and TRBJ2-7, with a weak D call TRBD2 (6 bases). The CDR3 is 14 residues long. Germline V gene sequence: CDR1 KGHSH, CDR2 LQKENI. V shed 2 bases and J shed 0 bases, with 8 bases lying between them. The CDR3 coding sequence is TGTGCCAGCTCACCAGGAGGGTACTCCTACGAGCAGTACTTC. The encoded protein is CASSPGGYSYEQYF.

There are a few counts of this clone. The chain joins TRBV9 to TRBJ2-7; a possible D gene is TRBD2 (6 bases). Germline V lookup: CDR1 SGDLS, CDR2 YYNGEE. This CDR3 has 13 residues. Trimming shortened V by 0 bases and J by 6 bases, and 10 bases separated the two germline ends. Here the CDR3 reads CASSVDFGGEQYF. The CDR3 DNA reads TGTGCCAGCAGCGTAGACTTCGGGGGCGAGCAGTACTTC.

Comment on this clone: The sample contains more than one DNA sequence encoding this CDR3. The genes are TRBV29-1 and TRBJ1-1, with D possibly being TRBD1 (5 bases). Germline V gene lookup returns CDR1 SQVTM and CDR2 ANQGSEA. The ends were cut back, 7 bases at V and 1 base at J, with 7 bases in the middle. The CDR3 is 11 residues long. In DNA, the CDR3 is TGCAGCGCCCAGGGGAACACTGAAGCTTTCTTT. Translating it yields CSAQGNTEAFF.

The chain joins TRBV19 to TRBJ1-1; no reliable D call. The CDR3 is 13 residues long. Trimming removed 3 bases at V and 11 bases at J, with 16 bases between. Germline lookup yields CDR1 LNHDA and CDR2 SQIVND (reference sequence). This CDR3 is CASSISSRRWAFF. CDR3 nucleotide sequence: TGTGCCAGTAGTATTTCGTCTCGGAGGTGGGCTTTCTTT.

With respect to this clone: Distinct nucleotide sequences in the sample also encode this CDR3. The V gene is TRBV5-5, the J gene TRBJ2-1; TRBD1 might be the D (5 bases). Looked up from germline, CDR1 is SGHKS and CDR2 is YYEKEE (reference sequence). The ends were cut back, 0 bases at V and 3 bases at J, with 10 bases in the middle. CDR3 length: 15 amino acids. The DNA for the CDR3 is TGTGCCAGCAGCTTGGGGGGCGCCGGCTACAATGAGCAGTTCTTC. Its translation: CASSLGGAGYNEQFF.

This clone was picked up one time. This specimen includes other DNA sequences encoding the same CDR3. The V and J genes are TRBV4-3 and TRBJ2-1; TRBD2 agrees at 10 bases. The V gene's germline CDR1 is LGHNA and CDR2 YSLEER. The CDR3 has 16 amino acids. V was pared by 3 bases and J by 2 bases, with 4 bases of the junction left unmatched. CDR3 coding DNA: TGCGCCAGCAGCCAGGTTCTAGCGGGGGCCTACAATGAGCAGTTCTTC. It specifies CASSQVLAGAYNEQFF.

The rearrangement joins TRBV5-1 to TRBJ2-1; 11 positions match TRBD1. The CDR3 runs 15 residues. Germline-derived CDR1 and CDR2 are SGHRS and YFSETQ. With V trimmed by 4 bases and J by 7 bases, 7 bases remained unmatched. The CDR3 DNA is TGCGCCAGCAGCCCTGGACAGGGGGCGCGAAATGAGCAGTTCTTC. Translation gives CASSPGQGARNEQFF.

This clone came up once. The rearrangement joins TRBV6-2 or TRBV6-3 to TRBJ2-1; the match to TRBD2 covers 12 bases. Germline V gene lookup returns CDR1 MNHEY and CDR2 SVGEGT. Unmatched junction bases numbered 4, after V lost 5 bases and J lost 8 bases. The CDR3 loop spans 14 amino acids. The CDR3 protein is CASSPLAGGHEQFF. The CDR3 bases are TGTGCCAGCAGTCCACTAGCGGGGGGACATGAGCAGTTCTTC.

This clone turned up a few times. This chain uses TRBV28 with TRBJ1-5; 10 bases are shared with TRBD1. Germline V gives CDR1 MDHEN, CDR2 SYDVKM. The V segment lost 5 bases and the J segment 3 bases; nucleotides outside the gene matches: 7. CDR3 size: 16 residues. This chain's CDR3 is CASSMDRGGHNQPQHF. CDR3 in DNA: TGTGCCAGCAGTATGGACAGGGGGGGGCACAATCAGCCCCAGCATTTT.

The chain employs TRBV14 and TRBJ2-5; D gene ambiguous. V gave up 4 bases and J gave up 2 bases, with 14 bases separating them. The CDR3 has 15 amino acids. Germline lookup yields CDR1 SGHDN and CDR2 FVKESK. DNA for the CDR3: TGTGCCAGCAGCCCCCGGTTACCTTATCAAGAGACCCAGTACTTC. It specifies CASSPRLPYQETQYF. Full variable domain (rest looked up from reference TRBV14 and TRBJ2-5): EAGVTQFPSHSVIEKGQTVTLRCDPISGHDNLYWYRRVMGKEIKFLLHFVKESKQDESGMPNNRFLAERTGGTYSTLKVQPAELEDSGVYFCASSPRLPYQETQYFGPGTRLLVL.

The chain links TRBV27 to TRBJ1-1; 7 nucleotides match TRBD1. V dropped 4 bases and J dropped 6; count of bases not matched to a gene: 11. The germline V gene encodes CDR1 MNHEY and CDR2 SMNVEV (reference sequence). This CDR3 region has 15 residues. Here the CDR3 DNA reads TGTGCCAGCAGTTATACCGGAGGGGGCTTATCTGAAGCTTTCTTT. Translating it yields CASSYTGGGLSEAFF.

This clone occurred once. The chain uses TRBV3-1 (or the pseudogene TRBV3-2) and TRBJ1-2, with D perhaps TRBD1 (5 bases). Germline CDR1 and CDR2: LGHDT and YNNKEL (reference sequence). V was pared by 1 base and J by 4 bases, with 10 bases between. CDR3 length: 14 residues. The DNA of the CDR3 is TGTGCCAGCAGCCAAGGGGGGGTCGGCTATGGCTACACCTTC. Its protein is CASSQGGVGYGYTF.

The chain joins TRBV5-1 to TRBJ1-2, with D perhaps TRBD1 (6 bases). The germline V and J ends were trimmed by 0 bases and 4 bases, with 13 bases remaining between them. The CDR3 is made up of 15 amino acids. Germline CDR1 SGHRS, CDR2 YFSETQ. The CDR3 DNA reads TGCGCCAGCAGCTTGGCTACAGGGAATTTCTATGGCTACACCTTC. This gives the protein CASSLATGNFYGYTF.

This sequence joins TRBV7-8 and TRBJ2-3, with 13 nucleotides matching TRBD2. Germline V gene sequence: CDR1 SGHVS, CDR2 FQNEAQ. CDR3 size: 16 residues. Unmatched junction bases numbered 8, after V lost 6 bases and J lost 5 bases. Here the CDR3 reads CASRYGTSGVGDTQYF. The CDR3 DNA reads TGTGCCAGCAGATACGGGACTAGCGGGGTCGGAGATACGCAGTATTTT.

The chain joins TRBV5-4 to TRBJ2-7, with D unclear. V was shortened by 1 base and J by 9 bases, with 14 bases between the two germline ends. Germline V lookup: CDR1 SGHNT, CDR2 YYREEE (reference sequence). The CDR3 spans 13 residues. The CDR3 protein is CASSLPPAFGQYF. Here the CDR3 DNA reads TGTGCCAGCAGCTTGCCTCCCGCCTTCGGGCAGTACTTC.

This chain uses TRBV7-9 with TRBJ1-4, with D possibly being TRBD1 (6 bases). The CDR3 has 16 residues. The V end lost 5 bases, the J end lost 3 bases, and 16 bases lay between the germline ends. Germline V lookup: CDR1 SEHNR, CDR2 FQNEAQ (reference sequence). In nucleotides, the CDR3 is TGTGCCAGCAGCCCGAGGGGGGGCAGGGCTAATGAAAAACTGTTTTTT. Its translation: CASSPRGGRANEKLFF.

V gene TRBV6-2 or TRBV6-3 combines with J gene TRBJ2-3, with 10 bases fitting TRBD1. Germline CDR1 and CDR2: MNHEY and SVGEGT. This CDR3 spans 17 amino acids. Trimming removed 6 bases from V and 5 bases from J; junction bases left unmatched: 14. Here the CDR3 reads CASSPRGGQGYQDTQYF. The CDR3 DNA follows: TGTGCCAGCAGCCCCCGTGGGGGACAGGGGTATCAAGATACGCAGTATTTT.

The chain couples TRBV28 to TRBJ1-3, with D possibly matching TRBD1 (6 bases). This CDR3 spans 16 amino acids. V lost 4 bases and J 4 bases, leaving 17 bases between the germline ends. The germline CDR1 and CDR2 sequences are MDHEN and SYDVKM. CDR3 sequence: CASSSSEGEGGNTIYF. In DNA form, the CDR3 reads TGTGCCAGCAGTTCCAGTGAGGGGGAGGGCGGAAACACCATATATTTT.

The chain employs TRBV10-3 and TRBJ1-1, with a weak D call TRBD1 (5 bases). This CDR3 is built from 12 residues. V was cut by 9 bases and J by 0 bases, with 8 bases left in between. CDR1 ENHRY and CDR2 SYGVKD come from the germline V gene. The CDR3 DNA is TGTGCCATTTCGACAGTGAACACTGAAGCTTTCTTT. Protein sequence: CAISTVNTEAFF.

The gene calls are TRBV6-2 or TRBV6-3 and TRBJ1-2; D is uncertain. The CDR3 is made up of 16 amino acids. V shed 3 bases and J shed 2 bases, with 16 bases lying between them. CDR1 is MNHEY, CDR2 SVGEGT, per germline. The CDR3 DNA reads as TGTGCCAGCAGTTATACCCCAATTATCGGGAACTATGGCTACACCTTC. As protein: CASSYTPIIGNYGYTF.

This chain joins TRBV7-2 and TRBJ1-1; possible D gene TRBD1, 6 bases. The CDR3 totals 14 residues. Looked up from germline, CDR1 is SGHTA and CDR2 is FQGNSA. V lost 1 base and J 6 bases, leaving 12 bases between the germline ends. The CDR3 nucleotides are TGTGCCAGCAGCTTAGGGCCTCAGGGGCCTGAAGCTTTCTTT. This encodes CASSLGPQGPEAFF.

The chain joins TRBV4-2 to TRBJ1-6; 9 bases align to TRBD1. The CDR3 runs 17 residues. The trim removed 2 bases at V and 7 bases at J, leaving 9 bases unmatched. The germline CDR1 and CDR2 sequences are LGHNA and YNFKEQ. CDR3 bases: TGTGCCAGCAGCCAAAGATGGGACAGGGCTCTAAATTCACCCCTCCACTTT. This encodes CASSQRWDRALNSPLHF.

The chain carries TRBV2 and TRBJ1-6; D perhaps matches TRBD1 (6 bases). V dropped 6 bases and J dropped 7 bases, with 13 bases sitting between them. Per the germline V gene, CDR1 is SNHLY and CDR2 is FYNNEI. CDR3 length equals 14 residues. CDR3 DNA sequence: TGTGCCAGCAGGGGGGCAGGCACAAATTCACCCCTCCACTTT. This translates into CASRGAGTNSPLHF.

Only one count was recorded for this clone. This sequence joins TRBV27 and TRBJ1-2; tentatively, D is TRBD1 (5 bases). The germline V and J ends were trimmed by 8 bases and 5 bases, with 21 bases remaining between them. The CDR3 has 15 amino acids. From germline, CDR1 is MNHEY and CDR2 SMNVEV (reference sequence). CDR3 nucleotides: TGTGCCAGCTTCTCTATGGAGACAGCCAATTATGGCTACACCTTC. Translated: CASFSMETANYGYTF.

The genes are TRBV6-5 and TRBJ1-2, with 7 nucleotides matching TRBD1. Germline-derived CDR1 and CDR2 are MNHEY and SVGAGI. The CDR3 is 16 residues long. With 0 bases clipped from V and 3 bases from J, the junction kept 7 bases outside the gene matches. In DNA form, the CDR3 reads TGTGCCAGCAGTTACTCGAGAGGGGGCAGGTACTATGGCTACACCTTC. Its protein is CASSYSRGGRYYGYTF.

The rearrangement joins TRBV7-2 to TRBJ2-1; 11 bases agree with TRBD2. V lost 5 bases and J lost 6; bases outside the gene matches: 6. Looked up from germline, CDR1 is SGHTA and CDR2 is FQGNSA. The CDR3 sequence is 15 residues long. The CDR3 sequence is CASSGSGGAGNEQFF. The CDR3 nucleotides read TGTGCCAGCAGCGGTAGCGGGGGGGCCGGCAATGAGCAGTTCTTC.

This clone has just a few counts. This chain uses TRBV21-1 with TRBJ1-4; the table's D call, TRBD1, has no DNA check behind it. TRBV21-1 has pseudogene status. The CDR3 spans 13 residues. The CDR3 DNA reads TGTGCCAGCAGCAAGGGCAGGGGGCGAGGGCTGTTTTTT. This translates into CASSKGRGRGLFF.

This clone was counted a single time. This chain links TRBV23-1 with TRBJ2-3; TRBD1 agrees at 8 bases. TRBV23-1 is an open reading frame, and its role is uncertain. The CDR3 is 13 residues long. Trimming cost V 11 bases and J 1 base; bases outside gene matches: 5. CDR3 in DNA: TGCGCCGGGGCGACAGGGGGCACAGATACGCAGTATTTT. It specifies CAGATGGTDTQYF.